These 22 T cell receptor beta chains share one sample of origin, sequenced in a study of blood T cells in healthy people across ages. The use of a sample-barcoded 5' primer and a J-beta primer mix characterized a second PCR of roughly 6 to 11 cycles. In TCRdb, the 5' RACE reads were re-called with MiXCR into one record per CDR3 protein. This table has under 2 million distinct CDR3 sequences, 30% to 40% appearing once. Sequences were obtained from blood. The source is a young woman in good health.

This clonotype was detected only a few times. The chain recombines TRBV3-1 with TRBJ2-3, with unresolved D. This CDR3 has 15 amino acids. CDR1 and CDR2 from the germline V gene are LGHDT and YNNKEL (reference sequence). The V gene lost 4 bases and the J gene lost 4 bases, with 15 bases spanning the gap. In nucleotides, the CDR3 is TGTGCCAGCAGCCCTCCTCCGCCGCCGCCAGATACGCAGTATTTT. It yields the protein CASSPPPPPPDTQYF.

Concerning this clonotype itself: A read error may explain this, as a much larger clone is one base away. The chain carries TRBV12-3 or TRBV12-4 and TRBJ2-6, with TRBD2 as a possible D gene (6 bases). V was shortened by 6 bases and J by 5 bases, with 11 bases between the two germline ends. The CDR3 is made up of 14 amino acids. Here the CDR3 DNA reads TGTGCCAGCAGGGAGGGGTCGAGGGCCAACGTCCTGACTTTC. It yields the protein CASREGSRANVLTF.

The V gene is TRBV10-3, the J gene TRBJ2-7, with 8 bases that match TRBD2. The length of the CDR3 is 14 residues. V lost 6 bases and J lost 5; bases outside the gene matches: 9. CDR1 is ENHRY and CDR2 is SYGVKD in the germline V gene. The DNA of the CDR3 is TGTGCCATCAGGTGGCAAGCGGGAGTGGACGAGCAGTACTTC. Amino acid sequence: CAIRWQAGVDEQYF.

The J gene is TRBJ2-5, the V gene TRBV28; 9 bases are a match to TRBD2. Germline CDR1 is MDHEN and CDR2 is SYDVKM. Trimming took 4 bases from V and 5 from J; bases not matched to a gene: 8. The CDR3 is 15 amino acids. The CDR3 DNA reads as TGTGCCAGCAGTTCCCCAAGCGGGAGGCTTGAGACCCAGTACTTC. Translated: CASSSPSGRLETQYF.

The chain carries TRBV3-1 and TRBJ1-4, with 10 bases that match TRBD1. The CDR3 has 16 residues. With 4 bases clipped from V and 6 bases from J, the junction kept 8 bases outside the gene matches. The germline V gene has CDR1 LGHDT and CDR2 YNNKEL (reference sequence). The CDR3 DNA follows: TGTGCCAGCAGCCCCGGACAGGGGGGGTTCGATGAAAAACTGTTTTTT. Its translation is CASSPGQGGFDEKLFF.

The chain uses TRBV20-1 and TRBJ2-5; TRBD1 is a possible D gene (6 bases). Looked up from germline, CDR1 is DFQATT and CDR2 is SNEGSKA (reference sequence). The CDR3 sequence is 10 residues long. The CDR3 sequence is CSPGQTTQYF. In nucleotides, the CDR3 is TGCAGCCCAGGACAGACGACCCAGTACTTC.

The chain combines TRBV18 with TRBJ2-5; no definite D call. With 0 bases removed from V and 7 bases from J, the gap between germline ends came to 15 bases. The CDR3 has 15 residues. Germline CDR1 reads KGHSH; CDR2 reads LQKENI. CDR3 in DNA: TGTGCCAGCTCACCACCCCTTCTTGTTGACGTGACCCAGTACTTC. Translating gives CASSPPLLVDVTQYF.

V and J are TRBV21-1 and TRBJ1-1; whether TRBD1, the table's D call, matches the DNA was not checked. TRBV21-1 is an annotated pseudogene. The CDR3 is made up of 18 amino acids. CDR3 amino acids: CASSKSPRSDPLNTEAFF. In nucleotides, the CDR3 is TGTGCCAGCAGCAAATCTCCCCGGTCGGACCCTTTGAACACTGAAGCTTTCTTT.

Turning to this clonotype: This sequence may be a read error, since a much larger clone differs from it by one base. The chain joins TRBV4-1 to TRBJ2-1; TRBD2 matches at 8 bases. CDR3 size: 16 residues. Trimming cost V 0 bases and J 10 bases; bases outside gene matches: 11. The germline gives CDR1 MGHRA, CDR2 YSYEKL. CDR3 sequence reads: CASSQDVAGSSYEQFF. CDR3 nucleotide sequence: TGCGCCAGCAGCCAAGACGTAGCGGGGTCTTCCTACGAGCAGTTCTTC.

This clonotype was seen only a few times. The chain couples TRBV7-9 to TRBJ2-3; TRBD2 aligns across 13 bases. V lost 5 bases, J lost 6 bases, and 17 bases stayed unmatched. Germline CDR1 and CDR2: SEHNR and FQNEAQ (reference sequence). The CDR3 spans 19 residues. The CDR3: CASSRSGLAGALGMDTQYF. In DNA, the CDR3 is TGTGCCAGCAGCCGATCAGGACTAGCGGGGGCCCTAGGGATGGATACGCAGTATTTT.

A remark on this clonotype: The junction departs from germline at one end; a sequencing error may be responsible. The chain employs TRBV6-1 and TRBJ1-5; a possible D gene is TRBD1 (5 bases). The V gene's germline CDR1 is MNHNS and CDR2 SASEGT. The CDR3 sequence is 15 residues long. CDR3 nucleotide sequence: TGTGCCAACAGTGAAGCGGGGGGTGGCAATCAGCCCCAGCATTTT. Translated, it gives CANSEAGGGNQPQHF.

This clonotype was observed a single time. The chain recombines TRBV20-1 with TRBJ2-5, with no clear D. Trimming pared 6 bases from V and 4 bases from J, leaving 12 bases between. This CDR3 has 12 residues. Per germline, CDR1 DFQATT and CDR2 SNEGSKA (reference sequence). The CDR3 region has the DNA TGCAGTGCCGAGGCCCAAACAGAGACCCAGTACTTC. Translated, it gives CSAEAQTETQYF.

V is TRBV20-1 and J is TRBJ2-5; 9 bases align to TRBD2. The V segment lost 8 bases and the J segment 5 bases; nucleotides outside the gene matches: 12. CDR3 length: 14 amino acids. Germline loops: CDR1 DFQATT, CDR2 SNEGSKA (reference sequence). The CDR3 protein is CSCHGGGAFETQYF. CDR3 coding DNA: TGCAGTTGCCACGGCGGGGGGGCTTTTGAGACCCAGTACTTC.

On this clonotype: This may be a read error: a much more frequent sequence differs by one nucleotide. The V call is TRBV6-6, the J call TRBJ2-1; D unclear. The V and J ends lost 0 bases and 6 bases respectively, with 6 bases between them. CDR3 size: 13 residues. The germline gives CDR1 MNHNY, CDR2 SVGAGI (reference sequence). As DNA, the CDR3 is TGTGCCAGCAGTTACTCGGCTAGCAATGAGCAGTTCTTC. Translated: CASSYSASNEQFF.

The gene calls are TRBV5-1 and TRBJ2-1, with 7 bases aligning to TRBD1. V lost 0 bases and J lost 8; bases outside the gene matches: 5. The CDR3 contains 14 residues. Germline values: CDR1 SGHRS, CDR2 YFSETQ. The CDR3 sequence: CASSLGGGSDEQFF. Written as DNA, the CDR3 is TGCGCCAGCAGCTTGGGAGGGGGCTCGGATGAGCAGTTCTTC.

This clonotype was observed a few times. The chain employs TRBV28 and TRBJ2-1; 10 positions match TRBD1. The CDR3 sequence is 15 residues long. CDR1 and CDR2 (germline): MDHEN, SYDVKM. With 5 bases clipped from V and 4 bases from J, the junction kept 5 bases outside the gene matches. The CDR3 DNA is TGTGCCAGCAGTACTCCGGGACAGGGGTACAATGAGCAGTTCTTC. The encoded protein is CASSTPGQGYNEQFF.

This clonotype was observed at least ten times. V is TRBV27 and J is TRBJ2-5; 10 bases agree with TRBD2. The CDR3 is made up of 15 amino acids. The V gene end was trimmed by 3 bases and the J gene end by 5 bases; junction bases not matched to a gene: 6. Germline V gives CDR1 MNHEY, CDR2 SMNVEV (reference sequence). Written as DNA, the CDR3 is TGTGCCAGCAGTTTCCGGGCTAGCGGGGGTGAGACCCAGTACTTC. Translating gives CASSFRASGGETQYF.

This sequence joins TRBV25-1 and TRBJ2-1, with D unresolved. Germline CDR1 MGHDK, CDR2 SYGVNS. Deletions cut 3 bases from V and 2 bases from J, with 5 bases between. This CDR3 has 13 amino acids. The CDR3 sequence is CASSDRTYNEQFF. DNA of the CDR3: TGTGCCAGCAGTGACCGTACCTACAATGAGCAGTTCTTC.

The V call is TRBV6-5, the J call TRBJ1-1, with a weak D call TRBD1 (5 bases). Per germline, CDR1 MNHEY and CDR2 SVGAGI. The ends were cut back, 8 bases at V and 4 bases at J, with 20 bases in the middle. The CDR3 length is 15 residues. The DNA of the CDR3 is TGTGCCAGCCGGGGCTCGGGGGTAGGTGTCACTGAAGCTTTCTTT. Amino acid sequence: CASRGSGVGVTEAFF.

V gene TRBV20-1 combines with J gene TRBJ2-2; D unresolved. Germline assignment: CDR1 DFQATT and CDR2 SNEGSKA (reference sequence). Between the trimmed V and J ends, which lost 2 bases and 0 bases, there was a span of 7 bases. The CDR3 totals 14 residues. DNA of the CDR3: TGCAGTGCTAGAAGGGCAACGAACACCGGGGAGCTGTTTTTT. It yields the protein CSARRATNTGELFF.

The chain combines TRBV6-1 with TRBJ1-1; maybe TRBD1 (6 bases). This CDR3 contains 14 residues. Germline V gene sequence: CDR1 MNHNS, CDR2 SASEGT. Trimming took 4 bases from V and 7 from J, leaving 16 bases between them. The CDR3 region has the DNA TGTGCCAGCAGTGTCCTACAGGGCCGGGATGAAGCTTTCTTT. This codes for CASSVLQGRDEAFF.

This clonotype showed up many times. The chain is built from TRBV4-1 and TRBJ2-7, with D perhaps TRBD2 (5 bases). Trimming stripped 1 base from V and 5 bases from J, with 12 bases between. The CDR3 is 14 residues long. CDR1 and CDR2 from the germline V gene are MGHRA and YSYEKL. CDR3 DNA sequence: TGCGCCAGCAGCCAAGCTTCCGGGGAGCACGAGCAGTACTTC. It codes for CASSQASGEHEQYF.